Presented here are 23 T cell receptor beta chains from one specimen sequenced in a study of blood T cell repertoires in COVID-19. Assay: immunoSEQ multiplex PCR; the TCRdb copy retains only in-frame clones and omits some. The data show around 120,000 clones, approximately 90% seen once. The sample consisted of peripheral blood. The receptor source for this set is a human donor in a cohort sampled during active COVID-19.

V usage is TRBV2 and J usage is TRBJ1-3; 12 bases match TRBD1. J lost 4 bases, V lost 5 bases, and 15 bases had no gene match. The CDR3 has 19 residues. Germline V gives CDR1 SNHLY, CDR2 FYNNEI. Here the CDR3 DNA reads TGTGCCAGCAGTCAATCTCAGCCGGGACAGGGGGCGAGAGGAAACACCATATATTTT. Protein sequence: CASSQSQPGQGARGNTIYF.

This chain uses TRBV18 with TRBJ2-5; weak D call: TRBD1 (5 bases). Deletions cut 4 bases from V and 1 base from J, with 10 bases between. CDR1 KGHSH and CDR2 LQKENI come from the germline V gene. The CDR3 is 14 residues long. CDR3 nucleotide sequence: TGTGCCAGCTCACTGGACACCTCCCAAGAGACCCAGTACTTC. This codes for CASSLDTSQETQYF.

This clone was counted once. The chain is built from TRBV18 and TRBJ2-5; D perhaps matches TRBD2 (5 bases). From germline, CDR1 is KGHSH and CDR2 LQKENI. The ends were cut back, 2 bases at V and 2 bases at J, with 9 bases in the middle. This CDR3 is 14 amino acids long. DNA of the CDR3: TGTGCCAGCTCACCAGTGGGGAGACAAGAGACCCAGTACTTC. Amino acid sequence: CASSPVGRQETQYF.

The gene calls are TRBV3-1 (or the pseudogene TRBV3-2) and TRBJ2-1; tentative D call: TRBD2 (6 bases). V lost 1 base and J lost 9, with 16 bases in between. Germline CDR1 and CDR2: LGHDT and YNNKEL (reference sequence). The CDR3 consists of 15 residues. CDR3 amino acids: CASSQGGRESSEQFF. Written as DNA, the CDR3 is TGTGCCAGCAGCCAAGGAGGACGGGAGAGTAGTGAGCAGTTCTTC.

V usage is TRBV2 and J usage is TRBJ1-2; TRBD1 matches at 7 bases. CDR3 length: 15 residues. Germline lookup yields CDR1 SNHLY and CDR2 FYNNEI. The V and J ends lost 7 bases and 3 bases, in that order; junction bases with no gene match: 11. The CDR3 sequence is CASNDDRVVDYGYTF. In nucleotides, the CDR3 is TGTGCCAGCAATGACGACAGGGTCGTCGACTATGGCTACACCTTC. Variable domain in full (rest from reference TRBV2 and TRBJ1-2): EPEVTQTPSHQVTQMGQEVILRCVPISNHLYFYWYRQILGQKVEFLVSFYNNEISEKSEIFDDQFSVERPDGSNFTLKIRSTKLEDSAMYFCASNDDRVVDYGYTFGSGTRLTVV.

The rearrangement joins TRBV12-3 or TRBV12-4 to TRBJ2-7, with a possible D match to TRBD1 (6 bases). CDR3 length equals 13 residues. Trimming shortened V by 6 bases and J by 5 bases, and 14 bases separated the two germline ends. The CDR3 region has the DNA TGTGCCAGCAGGCCCGACAGGTTCCACGAGCAGTACTTC. Residues: CASRPDRFHEQYF.

This clone has a handful of counts. The V call is TRBV3-1 (or the pseudogene TRBV3-2), the J call TRBJ1-1, with a possible D match to TRBD1 (5 bases). The CDR3 extends over 14 amino acids. V was shortened by 8 bases and J by 1 base, with 14 bases between the two germline ends. Germline V lookup: CDR1 LGHDT, CDR2 YNNKEL (reference sequence). The CDR3 is CASGAGVGNTEAFF. The CDR3 bases are TGTGCCAGCGGCGCGGGGGTCGGGAACACTGAAGCTTTCTTT.

The CDR3 nucleotides are TGTGCCAGTAGTCCACGGACTAGCGGAAGCTCCTACAATGAGCAGTTCTTC. Translating gives CASSPRTSGSSYNEQFF. The rearrangement joins TRBV19 to TRBJ2-1; 10 bases fit TRBD2. The CDR3 sequence is 17 residues long. Germline CDR1 reads LNHDA; CDR2 reads SQIVND (reference sequence). After removal of 5 bases from V and 0 bases from J, the junction contained 7 bases not matched to a gene.

This clone was picked up a small number of times. The chain employs TRBV11-2 and TRBJ2-1, with 8 bases lining up with TRBD1. The CDR3 consists of 14 residues. Germline lookup yields CDR1 SGHAT and CDR2 FQNNGV. The junction had 4 bases not matched to a gene; V was cut back by 2 bases and J by 7 bases. The DNA for the CDR3 is TGTGCCAGCAGCTTACCGCGACAGGGGAATGAGCAGTTCTTC. It yields the protein CASSLPRQGNEQFF.

The chain links TRBV2 to TRBJ2-6, with 8 bases matching TRBD2. Trimming at V came to 6 bases and at J to 0 bases, leaving 7 bases not matched to a gene. The V gene's germline CDR1 is SNHLY and CDR2 FYNNEI. The CDR3 runs 17 residues. The CDR3 nucleotides are TGTGCCAGCAGGCCCGGGAGGGCCAGCTCTGGGGCCAACGTCCTGACTTTC. Amino acids: CASRPGRASSGANVLTF.

This clone showed up just a few times. The J gene is TRBJ1-5, the V gene TRBV4-2; D might be TRBD1 (5 bases). Between the trimmed V and J ends, which lost 1 base and 0 bases, there was a span of 13 bases. CDR3 length: 17 residues. Germline loops: CDR1 LGHNA, CDR2 YNFKEQ. In nucleotides, the CDR3 is TGTGCCAGCAGCCAAGTTTTCGGGGACTATAGCAATCAGCCCCAGCATTTT. This encodes CASSQVFGDYSNQPQHF.

The chain couples TRBV28 to TRBJ2-5, with 9 bases aligning to TRBD1. CDR3 length: 15 amino acids. V trimming: 2 bases; J trimming: 5 bases; junction bases outside the gene matches: 6. Germline V lookup: CDR1 MDHEN, CDR2 SYDVKM. The CDR3 sequence: CASSLLGTGQETQYF. The CDR3 DNA sequence: TGTGCCAGCAGTTTACTCGGGACAGGGCAGGAGACCCAGTACTTC.

This clone occurred a few times. This chain links TRBV10-2 with TRBJ2-5, with TRBD1 matching over 9 bases. Germline V gives CDR1 WSHSY, CDR2 SAAADI. This CDR3 spans 13 amino acids. V dropped 9 bases and J dropped 6; count of bases not matched to a gene: 8. The CDR3 DNA reads TGCGCCAGTGCGGGACAGGGCGGGAAGACCCAGTACTTC. Translating gives CASAGQGGKTQYF.

V gene TRBV4-2 combines with J gene TRBJ2-3; 10 bases are shared with TRBD2. Per the germline V gene, CDR1 is LGHNA and CDR2 is YNFKEQ. The CDR3 length is 20 residues. The J segment lost 3 bases and the V segment lost 2 bases, leaving 17 bases of the junction unmatched. The DNA of the CDR3 is TGTGCCAGCAGCCAATATGCCGGGAGGCCTAGCGGGAGAGGGACAGATACGCAGTATTTT. It specifies CASSQYAGRPSGRGTDTQYF.

V is TRBV10-1 and J is TRBJ2-5, with 8 bases lining up with TRBD2. Germline V lookup: CDR1 WNHNN, CDR2 SYGVQD (reference sequence). Trimming cost V 4 bases and J 5 bases; bases outside gene matches: 9. This CDR3 contains 15 residues. In nucleotides, the CDR3 is TGCGCCAGCAGTGTCGGGACTAGTTGGTCGGAGACCCAGTACTTC. Amino acid sequence: CASSVGTSWSETQYF.

This chain links TRBV7-9 with TRBJ2-6; D gene unclear. Germline assignment: CDR1 SEHNR and CDR2 FQNEAQ (reference sequence). The CDR3 totals 14 residues. V was cut by 5 bases and J by 4 bases, with 9 bases left in between. For the CDR3, the DNA is TGTGCCAGCAGCCTGCCAGGAGGGGCCAACGTCCTGACTTTC. It is translated as CASSLPGGANVLTF.

CDR3 DNA: TGTGCCAGCAGTTTTGGCCGGACAAATTCACCCCTCCACTTT. Translating it yields CASSFGRTNSPLHF. The V gene is TRBV27, the J gene TRBJ1-6; weak D call: TRBD1 (5 bases). CDR3 length: 14 amino acids. The germline V gene encodes CDR1 MNHEY and CDR2 SMNVEV (reference sequence). Trimming stripped 3 bases from V and 7 bases from J, with 10 bases between.

Notes on this clone: The same CDR3 also results from other DNA sequences found in this sample. The chain is built from TRBV19 and TRBJ2-1; D not resolved. In germline, CDR1 is LNHDA, CDR2 SQIVND (reference sequence). The CDR3 contains 14 residues. Trimming shortened V by 3 bases and J by 4 bases, and 10 bases separated the two germline ends. CDR3 amino acids: CASSISAGYNEQFF. The CDR3 DNA reads TGTGCCAGTAGTATCTCCGCCGGTTACAATGAGCAGTTCTTC.

The chain links TRBV5-1 to TRBJ2-7, with 8 bases matching TRBD2. J was trimmed by 5 bases and V by 0 bases; bases with no gene match: 4. The CDR3 covers 14 residues. Germline assignment: CDR1 SGHRS and CDR2 YFSETQ. The CDR3 reads CASSLEAGEDEQYF. CDR3 bases: TGCGCCAGCAGCTTGGAAGCGGGGGAGGACGAGCAGTACTTC.

This clone was detected only once. J is TRBJ2-5 and V is TRBV6-5; weak D call: TRBD2 (6 bases). The germline V and J ends were trimmed by 2 bases and 4 bases, with 11 bases remaining between them. Germline V gives CDR1 MNHEY, CDR2 SVGAGI. This CDR3 has 14 residues. CDR3 sequence reads: CASSYGHGGETQYF. The CDR3 nucleotides are TGTGCCAGCAGTTACGGCCACGGGGGAGAGACCCAGTACTTC.

The chain is built from TRBV24-1 and TRBJ2-3; TRBD2 agrees at 7 bases. V trimming: 5 bases; J trimming: 3 bases; junction bases outside the gene matches: 4. Germline-derived CDR1 and CDR2 are KGHDR and SFDVKD. This CDR3 spans 14 amino acids. In DNA, the CDR3 is TGTGCCACCAGTGGATGGGGGGGGACAGATACGCAGTATTTT. Protein: CATSGWGGTDTQYF.

The V gene is TRBV19, the J gene TRBJ1-1, with TRBD1 identical over 7 bases. CDR3 size: 16 residues. Germline CDR1 is LNHDA and CDR2 is SQIVND (reference sequence). Trimming took 1 base from V and 4 from J; bases not matched to a gene: 9. The CDR3 here is CASSIAATGTGTEAFF. CDR3 in DNA: TGTGCCAGTAGTATAGCCGCGACAGGGACGGGCACTGAAGCTTTCTTT.

Note on this clone: With a much larger clone just one base away, this may be a read error. This chain uses TRBV4-1 with TRBJ1-2; the D is unclear. The CDR3 consists of 12 residues. Germline-derived CDR1 and CDR2 are MGHRA and YSYEKL. CDR3 region: CARSRPDYGYTF. The DNA for the CDR3 is TGCGCCCGCAGCCGCCCGGACTATGGCTACACCTTC.